The clone carrying this T cell receptor (beta chain) was recorded once. This table comes from immunoSEQ multiplex PCR, and its TCRdb copy is limited to in-frame clones, with some not included. This table has fewer than 150,000 clones, 85% to 90% appearing once. The CDR3 runs to 14 residues. Trimming at V came to 10 bases and at J to 3 bases, leaving 7 bases not matched to a gene. Germline V lookup: CDR1 MNHEY, CDR2 SMNVEV (reference sequence). The sample comes from a study of blood T cell repertoires in COVID-19. The overall study: PBMCs, B-cell-depleted T cells, or T cells were the source of the cDNA or gDNA that made up the material.

The sequenced sample consisted of peripheral blood. The clonotype originates from a man aged 50 to 59 with active or convalescent COVID-19. V and J are TRBV27 and TRBJ2-3, with 10 bases matching TRBD2. The CDR3 DNA follows: TGTGCCACCCGGTGGACTAGCGGTACAGATACGCAGTATTTT. Protein: CATRWTSGTDTQYF.